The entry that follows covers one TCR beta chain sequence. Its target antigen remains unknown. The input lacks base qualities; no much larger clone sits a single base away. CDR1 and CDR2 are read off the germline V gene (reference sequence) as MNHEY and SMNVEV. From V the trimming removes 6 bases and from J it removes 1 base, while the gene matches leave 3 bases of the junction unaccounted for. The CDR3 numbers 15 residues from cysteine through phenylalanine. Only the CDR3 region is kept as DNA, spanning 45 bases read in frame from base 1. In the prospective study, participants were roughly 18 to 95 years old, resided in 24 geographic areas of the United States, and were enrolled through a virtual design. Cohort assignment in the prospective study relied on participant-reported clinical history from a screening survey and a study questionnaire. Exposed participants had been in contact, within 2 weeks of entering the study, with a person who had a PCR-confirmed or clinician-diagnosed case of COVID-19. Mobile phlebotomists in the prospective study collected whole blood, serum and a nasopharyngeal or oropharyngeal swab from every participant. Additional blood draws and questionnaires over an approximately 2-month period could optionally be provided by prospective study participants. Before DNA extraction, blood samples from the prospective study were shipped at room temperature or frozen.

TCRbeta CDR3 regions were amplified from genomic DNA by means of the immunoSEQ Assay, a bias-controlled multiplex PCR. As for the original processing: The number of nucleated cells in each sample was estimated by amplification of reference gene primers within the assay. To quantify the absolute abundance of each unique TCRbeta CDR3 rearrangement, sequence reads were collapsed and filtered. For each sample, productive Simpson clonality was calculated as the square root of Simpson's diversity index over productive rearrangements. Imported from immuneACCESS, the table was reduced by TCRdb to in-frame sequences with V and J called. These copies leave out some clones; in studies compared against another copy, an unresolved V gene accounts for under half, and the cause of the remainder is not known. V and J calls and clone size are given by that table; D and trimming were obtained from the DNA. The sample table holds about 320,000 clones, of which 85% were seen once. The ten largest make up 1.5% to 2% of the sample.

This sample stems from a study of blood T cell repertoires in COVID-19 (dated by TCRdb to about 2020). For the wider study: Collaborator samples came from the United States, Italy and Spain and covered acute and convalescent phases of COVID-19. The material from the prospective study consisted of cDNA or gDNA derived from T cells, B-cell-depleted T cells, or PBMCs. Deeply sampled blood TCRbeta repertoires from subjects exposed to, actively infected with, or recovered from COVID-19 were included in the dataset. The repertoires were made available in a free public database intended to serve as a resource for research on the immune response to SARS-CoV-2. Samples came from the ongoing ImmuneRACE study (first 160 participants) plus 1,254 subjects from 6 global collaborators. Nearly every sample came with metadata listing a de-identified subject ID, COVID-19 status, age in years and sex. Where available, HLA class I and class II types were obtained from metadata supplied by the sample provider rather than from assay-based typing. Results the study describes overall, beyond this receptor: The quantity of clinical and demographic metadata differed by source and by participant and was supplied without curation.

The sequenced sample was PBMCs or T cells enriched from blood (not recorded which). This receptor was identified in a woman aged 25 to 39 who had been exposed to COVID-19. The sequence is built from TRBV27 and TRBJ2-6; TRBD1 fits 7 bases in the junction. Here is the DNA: TGTGCCAGCAGCCTGACAGGGTCTGGGGCCAACGTCCTGACTTTC. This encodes CASSLTGSGANVLTF.